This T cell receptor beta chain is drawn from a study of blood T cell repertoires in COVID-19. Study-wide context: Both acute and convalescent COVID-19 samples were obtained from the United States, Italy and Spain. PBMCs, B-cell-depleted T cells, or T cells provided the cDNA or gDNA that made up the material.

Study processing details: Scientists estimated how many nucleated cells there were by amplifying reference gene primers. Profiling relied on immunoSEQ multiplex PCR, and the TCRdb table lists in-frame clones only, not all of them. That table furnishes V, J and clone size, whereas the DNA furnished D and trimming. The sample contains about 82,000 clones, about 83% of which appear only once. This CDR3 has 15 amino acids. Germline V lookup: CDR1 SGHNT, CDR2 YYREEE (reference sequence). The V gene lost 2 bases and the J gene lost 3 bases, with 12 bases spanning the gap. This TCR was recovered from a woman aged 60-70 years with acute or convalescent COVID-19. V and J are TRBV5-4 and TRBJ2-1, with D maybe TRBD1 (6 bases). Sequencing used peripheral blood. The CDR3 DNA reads TGTGCCAGCAGCTTTTCAGGGGACCACTACAATGAGCAGTTCTTC. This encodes CASSFSGDHYNEQFF.